A selection of T cell receptor beta chains follows, all from one sample in a study of T cells in Graves' hyperthyroidism and ophthalmopathy. TCRdb fed the multiplex PCR reads into MiXCR, producing one record per CDR3 protein. This table has 300,000 to 400,000 distinct CDR3 sequences, 15% to 20% appearing once. What was sequenced was blood. These receptors all come from a woman aged 50 to 60 with Graves' hyperthyroidism. Each CDR3 is given with its conserved first and last residue. Fields, in order: CDR3 length, V gene, D gene, J gene, clone size, CDR3 DNA, CDR3 protein. The D gene is left open where the match is weak. Clone size is stated in some rows and not others, as once, few, many or a class when expanded.

16	TRBV11-2	TRBD1	TRBJ2-5	many	TGTGCCAGCAGCTTAGGGACAGGGGGCCTTGGGGAGACCCAGTACTTC	CASSLGTGGLGETQYF
15	TRBV28	TRBD1	TRBJ1-2	few	TGTGCCAGCACCGGCCTGCAGACAGGGGTCTATGGCTACACCTTC	CASTGLQTGVYGYTF
14	TRBV11-3	NA	TRBJ2-3	many	TGTGCCAGCAGCCTCGGGCATGTCACAGATACGCAGTATTTT	CASSLGHVTDTQYF
14	TRBV5-1	NA	TRBJ2-7	NA	TGCGCCAGCAGCTCTTCGACAGAGGGCGGCGAGCAGTACTTC	CASSSSTEGGEQYF
14	TRBV20-1	TRBD2	TRBJ2-5	NA	TGCAGTGCTAGAGCGGGAGGAGGCCAAGAGACCCAGTACTTC	CSARAGGGQETQYF
16	TRBV10-2	NA	TRBJ1-2	many	TGCGCCAGCAGTGAGAGGGGGGTAGACGCTAACTATGGCTACACCTTC	CASSERGVDANYGYTF
18	TRBV2	TRBD1	TRBJ2-1	NA	TGTGCCAGCAGTGAACGGGACAGTCTCGTGATTGCCTACAATGAGCAGTTCTTC	CASSERDSLVIAYNEQFF
13	TRBV6-1	NA	TRBJ1-2	many	TGTGCCAGCACCAGAGGCAGTCCAAGAGGCTACACCTTC	CASTRGSPRGYTF
13	TRBV3-1	TRBD1	TRBJ1-2	few	TGTGCCAGCAGCCTGAGGGGGCTGGAAGGCTACACCTTC	CASSLRGLEGYTF
13	TRBV2	NA	TRBJ2-2	NA	TGTGCCAGCAGTGAAGAAGCTACCGGGGAGCTGTTTTTT	CASSEEATGELFF
15	TRBV3-1	NA	TRBJ1-1	many	TGTGCCAGCAGCCAAGCAGGCCTTAAGAACACTGAAGCTTTCTTT	CASSQAGLKNTEAFF
15	TRBV4-1	NA	TRBJ2-7	many	TGCGCCAGCAGCCAAGGGGAATCCTCGCCCTACGAGCAGTACTTC	CASSQGESSPYEQYF
13	TRBV5-1	NA	TRBJ2-7	few	TGCGCCAGCAGCTTACAGGGCGTGAACGAGCAGTACTTC	CASSLQGVNEQYF
12	TRBV2	NA	TRBJ2-2	few	TGTGCCAGCAGAGACACCTCGTATAGGCTGTTTTTT	CASRDTSYRLFF
15	TRBV3-1	NA	TRBJ2-2	many	TGTGCCAGCAGCCAAGGAATTGGGGGCCCCGGGGAGCTGTTTTTT	CASSQGIGGPGELFF
15	TRBV5-1	TRBD1	TRBJ2-2	many	TGCGCCAGCAGCGTCGGGACAGCGAACACCGGGGAGCTGTTTTTT	CASSVGTANTGELFF
13	TRBV5-1	NA	TRBJ1-1	NA	TGCGCCAGCAGCCCCCCAGGATACACTGAAGCTTTCTTT	CASSPPGYTEAFF
14	TRBV29-1	NA	TRBJ2-5	NA	TGCAGCGTTGTAGAACCTAGGTACCAAGAGACCCAGTACTTC	CSVVEPRYQETQYF
14	TRBV19	TRBD1	TRBJ1-5	NA	TGTGCCAGTAGTACGACAGGGGGTGGGCAGCCCCAGCATTTT	CASSTTGGGQPQHF
14	TRBV18	NA	TRBJ1-6	NA	TGTGTCAGCTCACGAGAGGACTCCCTTTCACCCCTCCACTTT	CVSSREDSLSPLHF
14	TRBV6-6	NA	TRBJ1-1	many	TGTGCCAGCAGTTACCTGACAGCGAACACTGAAGCTTTCTTT	CASSYLTANTEAFF
12	TRBV24-1	NA	TRBJ1-1	NA	TGTGCCACCAGTGAAACCGGGGATAGGGCTTTCTTT	CATSETGDRAFF
14	TRBV2	TRBD2	TRBJ2-7	many	TGTGCCAGCAGTTTTGGGACTAGCTCCTACGAGCAGTACTTC	CASSFGTSSYEQYF
17	TRBV2	NA	TRBJ2-7	NA	TGTGCCAGCAGTCCCGCTACGCCGGAGGGCCAAGGATACGAGCAGTACTTC	CASSPATPEGQGYEQYF
14	TRBV3-1	NA	TRBJ1-4	few	TGTGCCAGCAGTCCTACCGGGTCTGAGGAAAAACTGTTTTTT	CASSPTGSEEKLFF
14	TRBV2	NA	TRBJ1-4	NA	TGTGCCAGCACCCTGAGACGGCGGGGGGAAAAACTGTTTTTT	CASTLRRRGEKLFF
13	TRBV6-1	NA	TRBJ1-1	many	TGTGCCAGCAGTGATAGCTTGTACACTGAAGCTTTCTTT	CASSDSLYTEAFF
14	TRBV20-1	NA	TRBJ2-7	many	TGCAGTGCTAGAGTGGGGGTCATTCCCTACGAGCAGTACTTC	CSARVGVIPYEQYF
15	TRBV5-6	NA	TRBJ2-3	many	TGTGCCAGCAGCTCGGACGGCTCTAGCACAGATACGCAGTATTTT	CASSSDGSSTDTQYF
12	TRBV2	TRBD1	TRBJ1-2	NA	TGTGCCAGCAGATTGGCAGGGGGGGGCTACACCTTC	CASRLAGGGYTF
17	TRBV7-3	NA	TRBJ1-6	many	TGTGCCAGCAGTTTTCGCGAGCGGAGTTACCTTAATTCACCCCTCCACTTT	CASSFRERSYLNSPLHF
13	TRBV7-6	NA	TRBJ1-1	few	TGTGCCAGCAGCTTTTCGCAGGACACTGAAGCTTTCTTT	CASSFSQDTEAFF
16	TRBV20-1	TRBD2	TRBJ2-3	few	TGCAGTGCTGGTGGCGGGGGTCATGCTAGCACAGATACGCAGTATTTT	CSAGGGGHASTDTQYF
17	TRBV4-2	NA	TRBJ1-2	few	TGTGCCAGCAGCCACGCCCATGCGGCACAGCAGTCACCGTTCTACACCTTC	CASSHAHAAQQSPFYTF
14	TRBV9	NA	TRBJ1-1	few	TGTGCCAGCAGTCCTTACAGGGAAGACACTGAAGCTTTCTTT	CASSPYREDTEAFF
18	TRBV7-9	TRBD2	TRBJ2-3	NA	TGTGCCAGCAGCTATGGGCTAGCGGGGGCTCAGAGCACAGATACGCAGTATTTT	CASSYGLAGAQSTDTQYF
11	TRBV6-5	NA	TRBJ1-1	NA	TGTGCCAGCAGTTACGTAGGTGAAGCTTTCTTT	CASSYVGEAFF
13	TRBV27	TRBD1	TRBJ2-5	many	TGTGCCAGCAGTTTCGGACAGGGGGAGACCCAGTACTTC	CASSFGQGETQYF
16	TRBV7-2	NA	TRBJ1-1	many	TGTGCCAGCAGCTTACCCTCGGACCTCCCGAACACTGAAGCTTTCTTT	CASSLPSDLPNTEAFF
12	TRBV28	NA	TRBJ2-7	NA	TGTGCCAGCCAGGGGGGAAACTACGAGCAGTACTTC	CASQGGNYEQYF
13	TRBV11-3	NA	TRBJ1-1	NA	TGTGCCAGCAGCTTATGCCTCGGCTTGGGGGCTTTCTTT	CASSLCLGLGAFF
13	TRBV6-1	NA	TRBJ1-3	NA	TGTGCCAGCAGTGCGTGGTCTGGAAACACCATATATTTT	CASSAWSGNTIYF
15	TRBV5-1	TRBD1	TRBJ1-1	few	TGCGCCAGCAGCCCCCCCGGACAGGGTATGTCTGAAGCTTTCTTT	CASSPPGQGMSEAFF
14	TRBV5-1	NA	TRBJ2-3	NA	TGCGCCAGCAGCTTGGGAGGGGAGACAGATACGCAGTATTTT	CASSLGGETDTQYF
17	TRBV7-9	NA	TRBJ1-1	few	TGTGCCAGCAGCTCGCCTGCGTCGAGGGCCCCCAACGGTGAAGCTTTCTTT	CASSSPASRAPNGEAFF
14	TRBV5-6	NA	TRBJ2-3	NA	TGTGCCAGCAGCTTGGGCTCGGCCACAGATACGCAGTATTTT	CASSLGSATDTQYF
14	TRBV7-9	TRBD2	TRBJ2-7	medium-sized	TGTGCCAGCAGCTTCGGCGGGGGGTTTCGCGAGCAGTACTTC	CASSFGGGFREQYF
15	TRBV5-1	TRBD2	TRBJ2-1	many	TGCGCCAGCAGCTTAATAGCGGGGTCCTACAATGAGCAGTTCTTC	CASSLIAGSYNEQFF
15	TRBV7-2	NA	TRBJ1-6	few	TGTGCCAGCAGCTCCCCACAGGGATTAGGATCACCCCTCCACTTT	CASSSPQGLGSPLHF
16	TRBV5-1	TRBD2	TRBJ2-1	few	TGCGCCAGCGGCTTGGCACTAGCGGGGGACTACAATGAGCAGTTCTTC	CASGLALAGDYNEQFF
15	TRBV5-1	TRBD2	TRBJ2-3	NA	TGCGCCAGCAGCTGGGCAGGACTAGCGACAGATACGCAGTATTTT	CASSWAGLATDTQYF
14	TRBV6-1	NA	TRBJ2-5	NA	TGTGCCAGCAGTCCCCGGGACCAGCAAGAGACCCAGTACTTC	CASSPRDQQETQYF
11	TRBV20-1	NA	TRBJ2-1	many	TGCAGTGCTAGAGAAGACAATGAGCAGTTCTTC	CSAREDNEQFF
16	TRBV7-3	NA	TRBJ2-2	NA	TGTGCCAGCAGCTTAGAGTTTGGGACTCAACCGGGGGAGCTGTTTTTT	CASSLEFGTQPGELFF
17	TRBV6-2/TRBV6-3	TRBD1	TRBJ2-5	NA	TGTGCCAGCAGTTACTCGAGTGGGACAGGAGGAGTAGAGACCCAGTACTTC	CASSYSSGTGGVETQYF
12	TRBV2	TRBD1	TRBJ2-4	many	TGTGCCAGCAGTCCAGGGGGAGACATTCAGTACTTC	CASSPGGDIQYF
13	TRBV20-1	TRBD2	TRBJ2-7	many	TGCAGTGCTAGAGTACTAGCGAGCGACGAGCAGTACTTC	CSARVLASDEQYF